This TCR beta chain derives from a study of long-term antiretroviral therapy in people with HIV (dated by TCRdb to 2022 to 2024). Background on the whole study: Collection of the earliest samples took place about a decade ahead of the 2015 WHO recommendation for immediate ART, at a time when ART was typically delayed until CD4 counts fell. This retrospective serial study examined whether starting ART and sustained HIV suppression were associated with changes in the composition and diversity of the TRB repertoire in peripheral blood. The cohort contributed about 200 cryopreserved PBMC samples from about 29 adults with confirmed HIV infection, collected serially over a mean of approximately 6 years (range 1-12). Of the roughly 31 participants with HIV, roughly 10 were female. No cross-contamination during QIAcube processing was shown when test extractions of a monoclonal T-cell line were performed alongside some 33 polyclonal samples. Overall study outcomes, separate from this receptor: Because cell numbers in pre-ART samples were limited, unsorted PBMC were profiled instead of sorted CD4+ and CD8+ T cells. HIV repertoires had narrower CDR3 length ranges than controls, and the network structure suggested an antigen-experienced repertoire that shifted only slightly toward naive after ART. Since PBMC availability was limited, sequencing covered only the TCR beta chain, with no alpha chain pairing. Expanded TRB clones identified before ART initiation dominated the repertoire at all time points, although this dominance fluctuated and declined in many PLHIV after ART. Starting ART was linked to a significant rise in TRB diversity, yet even after long-term ART the diversity remained significantly lower than in transplant donor controls. Samples dated from the mid-2000s to the late 2010s, and the ART regimens used may be less effective than current ones. No data were available on ART adherence, viral resistance or therapy changes, limiting inferences about post-ART repertoire changes.

To be included, a participant needed at least one PBMC sample from before ART initiation plus at least two post-ART samples. Treatment was received in the United States of America by all participants with HIV. Before DNA extraction, cryopreserved samples containing roughly 0.9-10 million PBMC were thawed and washed. At the time of the earliest PBMC sample, participants with HIV were aged between roughly 20 and 60 years. PBMC samples were contributed by each participant from 1-4 timepoints before ART initiation and 2-8 timepoints after ART initiation, with a median of 7 samples. For every participant, serial HIV viral load, CD4+ T-cell count, ART history and demographic data were obtained. Genomic DNA was extracted from unsorted PBMC with a Qiagen kit on a QIAcube, processed in batches of 12 samples. Turning to this clone: The antigen it binds to is not known. No much larger clone exists at a distance of one base, and base qualities are not known.

The immunoSEQ hsTCRB v3.0 assay was used at survey level resolution to sequence the TRB variable region. The target sequencing depth for TRB was 40,000-50,000 T-cell genomes per sample. Pooled TRB libraries were sequenced on an Illumina MiSeq with a v3 150-cycle kit. The authors' analysis ran thus. Analysis of repertoires was carried out in R inside a reproducible Nextflow workflow spanning QC, data transformation and analysis. LymphoSeq2, an R package for exploring AIRR-Seq data, was used to implement custom analyses. Several samples that yielded fewer than 5000 total TRB sequences were excluded, so that approximately 200 HIV repertoires were analyzed. Among the approximately 190 retained HIV repertoires, more than 55 were collected before ART initiation and around 130 after ART initiation. Repertoires were downsampled to 5000 TRB nucleotide sequences, with summary statistics averaged over 100 downsampling iterations. The analysis kept only TRB sequences whose CDR3 regions were at least seven amino acids long. Diversity was measured with a Shannon entropy-derived clonality score and the Gini coefficient. Repertoire networks linked the top 5000 CDR3 amino acid sequences whenever two sequences differed by an edit distance of one. Antigen specificity groups and MHC restriction were predicted for TRB CDR3 amino acid sequences with GLIPH2. Known CMV, EBV, HIV or tissue antigen associations were flagged by matching CDR3 amino acid sequences against VDJdb and McPAS-TCR. Pre-ART, post-ART and control groups were compared with Wilcoxon signed-rank tests and Holm-Bonferroni correction. Here the immuneACCESS table is served through TCRdb, limited to in-frame sequences with V and J called. Missing clones are a known gap in these copies; in checked studies unresolved V genes cover under half, and the rest lacks a known reason. That table is the source of V, J and clone size, and D and trimming were worked out from the DNA. The sample has 30,000 to 40,000 clones on record, 83% of them singletons. The ten largest clones capture roughly 7.3% of the sample.

From its cysteine to its phenylalanine, the CDR3 spans 16 amino acids. Only CDR3 DNA remains: 48 bases, in frame from the first base. Taken from the germline V gene, the CDR1 and CDR2 loops are SGHDT and YYEEEE. The V and J ends are trimmed by 0 bases and 0 bases, leaving 12 bases between them. The V gene is TRBV5-6 and the J gene is TRBJ2-5; no D gene can be assigned with confidence. The TCR was taken from a man between 18 and 29 years old with HIV. The starting material was unsorted PBMCs, obtained 0.4 years before starting antiretroviral therapy. The nucleotide sequence reads as follows: TGTGCCAGCAGCTTGGTTGTCAGAGAGTACCAAGAGACCCAGTACTTC. This is translated as CASSLVVREYQETQYF.